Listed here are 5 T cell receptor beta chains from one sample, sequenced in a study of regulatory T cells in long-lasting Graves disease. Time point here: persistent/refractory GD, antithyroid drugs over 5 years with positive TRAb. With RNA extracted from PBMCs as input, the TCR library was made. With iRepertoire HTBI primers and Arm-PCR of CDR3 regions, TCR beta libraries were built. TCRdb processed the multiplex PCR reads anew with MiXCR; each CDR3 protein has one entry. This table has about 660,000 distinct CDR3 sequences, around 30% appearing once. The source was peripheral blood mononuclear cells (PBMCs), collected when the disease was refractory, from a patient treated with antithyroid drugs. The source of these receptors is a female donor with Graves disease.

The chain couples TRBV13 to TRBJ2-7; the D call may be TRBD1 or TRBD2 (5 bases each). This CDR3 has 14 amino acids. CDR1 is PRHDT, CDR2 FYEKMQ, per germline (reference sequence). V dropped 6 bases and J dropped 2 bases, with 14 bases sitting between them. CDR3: CASRHGTETYEQYF. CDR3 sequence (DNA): TGTGCCAGCAGGCACGGGACGGAAACCTACGAGCAGTACTTC.

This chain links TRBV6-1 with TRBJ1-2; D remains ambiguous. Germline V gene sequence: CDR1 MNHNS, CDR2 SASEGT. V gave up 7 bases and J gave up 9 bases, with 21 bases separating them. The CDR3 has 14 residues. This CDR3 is CASTGRGFTICYTF. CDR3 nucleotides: TGTGCCAGCACCGGCCGAGGGTTCACTATATGCTACACCTTC.

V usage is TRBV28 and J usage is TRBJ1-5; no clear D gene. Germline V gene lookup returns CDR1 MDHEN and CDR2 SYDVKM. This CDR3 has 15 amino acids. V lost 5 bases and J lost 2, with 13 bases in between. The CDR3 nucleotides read TGTGCCAGCAGTAGGAGTTTTGGCGGCAATCAGCCCCAGCATTTT. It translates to CASSRSFGGNQPQHF.

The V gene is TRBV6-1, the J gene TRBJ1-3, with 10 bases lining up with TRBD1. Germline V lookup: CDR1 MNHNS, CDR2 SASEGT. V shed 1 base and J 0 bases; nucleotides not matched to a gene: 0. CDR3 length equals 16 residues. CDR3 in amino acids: CASSEGTGGSGNTIYF. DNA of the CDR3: TGTGCCAGCAGTGAAGGGACAGGGGGCTCTGGAAACACCATATATTTT.

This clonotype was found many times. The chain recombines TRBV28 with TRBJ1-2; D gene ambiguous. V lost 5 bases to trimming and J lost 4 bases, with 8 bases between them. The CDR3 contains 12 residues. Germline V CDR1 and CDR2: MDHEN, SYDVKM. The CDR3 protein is CASSLKGYGYTF. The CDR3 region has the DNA TGTGCCAGCAGTCTGAAGGGCTATGGCTACACCTTC.